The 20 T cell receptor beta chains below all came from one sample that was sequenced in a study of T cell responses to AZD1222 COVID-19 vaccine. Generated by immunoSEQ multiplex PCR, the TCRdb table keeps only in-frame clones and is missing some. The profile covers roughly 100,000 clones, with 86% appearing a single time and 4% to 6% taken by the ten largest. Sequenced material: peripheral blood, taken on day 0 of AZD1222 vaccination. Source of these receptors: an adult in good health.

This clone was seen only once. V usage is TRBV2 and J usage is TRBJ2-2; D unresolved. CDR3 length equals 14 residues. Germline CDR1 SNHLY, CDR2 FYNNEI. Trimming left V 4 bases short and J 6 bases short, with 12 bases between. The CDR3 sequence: CASSVSSMAGELFF. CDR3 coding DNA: TGTGCCAGCAGTGTTAGCTCTATGGCCGGGGAGCTGTTTTTT.

In DNA, the CDR3 is TGTGCCAGCAGTGGAGACAGGGTATCACCCCTCCACTTT. Protein product: CASSGDRVSPLHF. The J gene is TRBJ1-6, the V gene TRBV25-1, with 7 bases identical to TRBD1. The V and J ends lost 4 bases and 10 bases, in that order; junction bases with no gene match: 4. The CDR3 has 13 residues. Looked up from germline, CDR1 is MGHDK and CDR2 is SYGVNS.

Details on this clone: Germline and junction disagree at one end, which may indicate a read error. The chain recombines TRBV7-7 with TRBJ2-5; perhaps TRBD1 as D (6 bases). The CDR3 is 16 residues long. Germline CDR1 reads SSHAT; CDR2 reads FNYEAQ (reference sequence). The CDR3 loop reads CASSLGGRGIQETQYF. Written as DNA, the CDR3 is TGTGCTAGCAGCTTAGGTGGCAGGGGAATTCAAGAGACCCAGTACTTC.

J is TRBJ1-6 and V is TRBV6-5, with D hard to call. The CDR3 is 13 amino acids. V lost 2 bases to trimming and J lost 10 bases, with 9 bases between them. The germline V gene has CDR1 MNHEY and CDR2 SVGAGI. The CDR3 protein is CASSYNRESPLHF. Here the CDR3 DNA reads TGTGCCAGCAGTTACAACCGGGAATCACCCCTCCACTTT.

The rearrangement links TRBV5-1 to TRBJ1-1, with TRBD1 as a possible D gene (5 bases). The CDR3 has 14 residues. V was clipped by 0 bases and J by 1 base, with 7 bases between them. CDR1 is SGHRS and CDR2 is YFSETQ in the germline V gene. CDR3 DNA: TGCGCCAGCAGCTTGGACAGGCGGAACACTGAAGCTTTCTTT. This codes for CASSLDRRNTEAFF.

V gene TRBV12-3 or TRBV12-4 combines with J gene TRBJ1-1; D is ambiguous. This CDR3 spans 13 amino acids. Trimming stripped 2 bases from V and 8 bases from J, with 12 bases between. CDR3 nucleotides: TGTGCCAGCAGTTTATTTGGCCCGGCAGAAGCTTTCTTT. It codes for CASSLFGPAEAFF.

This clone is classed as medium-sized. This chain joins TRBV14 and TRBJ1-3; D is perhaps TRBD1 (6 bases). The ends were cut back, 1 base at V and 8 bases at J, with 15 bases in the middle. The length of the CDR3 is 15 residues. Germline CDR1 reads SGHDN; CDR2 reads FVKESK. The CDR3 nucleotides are TGTGCCAGCAGCCAAGCGGGGGCTCTGGTTGACACCATATATTTT. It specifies CASSQAGALVDTIYF.

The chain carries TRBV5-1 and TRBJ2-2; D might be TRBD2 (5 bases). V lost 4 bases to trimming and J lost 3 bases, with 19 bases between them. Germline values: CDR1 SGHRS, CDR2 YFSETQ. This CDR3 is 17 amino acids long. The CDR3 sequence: CASSKVRGDPDTGELFF. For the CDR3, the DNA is TGCGCCAGCAGCAAGGTTCGGGGTGATCCGGACACCGGGGAGCTGTTTTTT.

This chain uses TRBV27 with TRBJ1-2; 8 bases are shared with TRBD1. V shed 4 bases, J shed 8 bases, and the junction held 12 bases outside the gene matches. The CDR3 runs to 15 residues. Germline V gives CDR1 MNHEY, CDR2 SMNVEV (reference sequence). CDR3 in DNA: TGTGCCAGCAGTTACTACCCAACAGGGGGTGACGGCTACACCTTC. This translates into CASSYYPTGGDGYTF.

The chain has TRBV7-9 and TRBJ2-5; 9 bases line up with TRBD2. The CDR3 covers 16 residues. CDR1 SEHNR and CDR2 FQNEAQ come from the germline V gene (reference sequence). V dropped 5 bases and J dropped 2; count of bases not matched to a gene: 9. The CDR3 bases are TGTGCCAGCAGCCGCCTAGCGGGGTCTTTACAAGAGACCCAGTACTTC. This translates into CASSRLAGSLQETQYF.

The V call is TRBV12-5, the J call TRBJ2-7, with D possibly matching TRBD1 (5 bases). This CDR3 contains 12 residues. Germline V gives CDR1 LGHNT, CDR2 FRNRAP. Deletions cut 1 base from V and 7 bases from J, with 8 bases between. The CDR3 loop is CASGLATGEQYF. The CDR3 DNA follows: TGTGCTAGTGGTTTGGCCACAGGAGAGCAGTACTTC. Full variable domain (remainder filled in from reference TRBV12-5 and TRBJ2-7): DARVTQTPRHKVTEMGQEVTMRCQPILGHNTVFWYRQTMMQGLELLAYFRNRAPLDDSGMPKDRFSAEMPDATLATLKIQPSEPRDSAVYFCASGLATGEQYFGPGTRLTVT.

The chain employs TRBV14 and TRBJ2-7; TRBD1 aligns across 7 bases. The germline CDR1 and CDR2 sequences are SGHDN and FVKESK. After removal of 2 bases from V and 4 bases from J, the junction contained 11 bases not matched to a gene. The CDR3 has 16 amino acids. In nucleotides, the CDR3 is TGTGCCAGCAGCCAATTGATATCAGGGGGTCTTTACGAGCAGTACTTC. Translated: CASSQLISGGLYEQYF.

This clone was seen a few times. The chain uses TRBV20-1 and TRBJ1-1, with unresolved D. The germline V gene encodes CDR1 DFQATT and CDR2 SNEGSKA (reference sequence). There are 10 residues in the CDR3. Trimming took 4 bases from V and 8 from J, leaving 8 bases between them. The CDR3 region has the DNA TGCAGTGCTACTTATCGAGAAGCTTTCTTT. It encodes CSATYREAFF.

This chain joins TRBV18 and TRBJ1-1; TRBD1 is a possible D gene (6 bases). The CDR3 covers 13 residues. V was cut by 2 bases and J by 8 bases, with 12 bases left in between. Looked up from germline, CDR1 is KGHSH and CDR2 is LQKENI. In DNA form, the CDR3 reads TGTGCCAGCTCACCAGCGGCAGGGGCCGAAGCTTTCTTT. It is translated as CASSPAAGAEAFF.

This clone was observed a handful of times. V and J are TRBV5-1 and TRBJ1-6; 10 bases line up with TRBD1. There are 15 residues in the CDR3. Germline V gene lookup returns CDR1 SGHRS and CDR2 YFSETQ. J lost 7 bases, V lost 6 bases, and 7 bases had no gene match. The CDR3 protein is CASTSWGQGNSPLHF. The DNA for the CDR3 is TGCGCCAGCACCTCTTGGGGACAGGGGAATTCACCCCTCCACTTT.

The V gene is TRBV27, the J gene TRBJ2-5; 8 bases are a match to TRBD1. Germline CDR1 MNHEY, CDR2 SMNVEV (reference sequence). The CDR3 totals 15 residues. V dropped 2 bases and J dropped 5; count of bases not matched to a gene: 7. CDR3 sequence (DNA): TGTGCCAGCAGTTTACGGCAGGGGGCTGAGGAGACCCAGTACTTC. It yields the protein CASSLRQGAEETQYF.

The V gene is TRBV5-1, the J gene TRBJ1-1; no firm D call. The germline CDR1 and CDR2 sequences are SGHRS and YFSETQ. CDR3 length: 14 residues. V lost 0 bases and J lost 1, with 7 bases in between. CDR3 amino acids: CASSLVPGNTEAFF. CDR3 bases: TGCGCCAGCAGCTTGGTTCCTGGGAACACTGAAGCTTTCTTT.

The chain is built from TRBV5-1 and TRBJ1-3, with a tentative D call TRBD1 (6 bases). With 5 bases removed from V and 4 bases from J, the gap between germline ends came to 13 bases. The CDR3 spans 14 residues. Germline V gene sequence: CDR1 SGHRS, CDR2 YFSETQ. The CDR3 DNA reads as TGCGCCAGCAGTCCCGGGACAACCGGAAACACCATATATTTT. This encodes CASSPGTTGNTIYF.

CDR3 sequence (DNA): TGTGCCAGCAGCCCCAGACAGGCCTCTAATGAAAAACTGTTTTTT. Translated: CASSPRQASNEKLFF. V is TRBV7-2 and J is TRBJ1-4; tentatively, D is TRBD1 (6 bases). The CDR3 has 15 amino acids. CDR1 SGHTA and CDR2 FQGNSA come from the germline V gene. V gave up 5 bases and J gave up 3 bases, with 13 bases separating them.

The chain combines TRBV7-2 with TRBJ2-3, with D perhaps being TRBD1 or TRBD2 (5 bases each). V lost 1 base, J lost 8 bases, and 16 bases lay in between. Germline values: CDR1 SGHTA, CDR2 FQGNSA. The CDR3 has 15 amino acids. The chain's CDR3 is CASSLDEGQFSTQYF. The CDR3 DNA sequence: TGTGCCAGCAGCTTAGATGAGGGGCAGTTTAGTACGCAGTATTTT.